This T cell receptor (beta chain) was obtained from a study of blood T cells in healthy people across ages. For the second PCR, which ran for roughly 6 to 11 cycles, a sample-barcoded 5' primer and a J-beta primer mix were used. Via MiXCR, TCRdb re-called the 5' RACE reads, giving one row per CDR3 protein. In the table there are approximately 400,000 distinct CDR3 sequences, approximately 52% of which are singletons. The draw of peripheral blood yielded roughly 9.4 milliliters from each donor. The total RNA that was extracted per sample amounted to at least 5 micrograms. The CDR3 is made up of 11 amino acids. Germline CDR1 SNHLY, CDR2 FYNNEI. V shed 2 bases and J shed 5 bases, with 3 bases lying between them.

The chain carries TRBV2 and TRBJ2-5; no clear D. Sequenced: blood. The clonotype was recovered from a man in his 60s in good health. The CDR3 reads CASSEFETQYF. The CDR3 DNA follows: TGTGCCAGCAGTGAATTTGAGACCCAGTACTTC.